This TCR beta chain derives from a study of blood T cell repertoires in COVID-19. Study overall: In each case, the material was cDNA or gDNA derived from T cells, B-cell-depleted T cells, or PBMCs.

Using immunoSEQ multiplex PCR, the repertoire was profiled, and TCRdb retains in-frame clones only, with some absent. The table has under 250,000 clones, 75% to 90% seen once. The germline V gene has CDR1 MNHEY and CDR2 SVGAGI. V was shortened by 2 bases and J by 0 bases, with 7 bases between the two germline ends. CDR3 length equals 14 residues. This sequence originates from a woman aged 18-35 years in a cohort exposed to, infected with or recovered from COVID-19 (not recorded which). This sequence joins TRBV6-5 and TRBJ1-2, with unresolved D. Sequenced input: PBMCs or T cells enriched from blood (not recorded which). CDR3 bases: TGTGCCAGCAGTTACGGAGGATCTAACTATGGCTACACCTTC. Translation: CASSYGGSNYGYTF.